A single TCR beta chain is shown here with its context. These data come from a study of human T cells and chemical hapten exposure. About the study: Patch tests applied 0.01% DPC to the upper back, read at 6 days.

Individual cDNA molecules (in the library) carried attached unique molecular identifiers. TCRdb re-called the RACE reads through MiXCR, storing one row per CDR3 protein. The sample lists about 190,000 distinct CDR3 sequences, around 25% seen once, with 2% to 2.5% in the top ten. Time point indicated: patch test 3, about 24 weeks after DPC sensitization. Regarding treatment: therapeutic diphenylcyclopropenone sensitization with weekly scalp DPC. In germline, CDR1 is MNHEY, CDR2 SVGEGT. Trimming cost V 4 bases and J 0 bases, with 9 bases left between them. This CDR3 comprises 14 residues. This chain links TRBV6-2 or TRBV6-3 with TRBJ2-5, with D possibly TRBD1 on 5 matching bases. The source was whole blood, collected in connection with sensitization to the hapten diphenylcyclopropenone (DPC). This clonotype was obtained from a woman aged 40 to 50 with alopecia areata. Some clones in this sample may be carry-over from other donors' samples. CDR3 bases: TGTGCCAGCAGTTCGGACAAGTACCAAGAGACCCAGTACTTC. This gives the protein CASSSDKYQETQYF.